This T cell receptor (beta chain) was obtained from a study of Graves' ophthalmopathy and Graves' hyperthyroidism. Amplification of the TCR beta CDR3 regions used RNA transcripts (as template). RT-PCR in the first round used HTBI primers; a second-round multiplex PCR followed. Each CDR3 protein is one row after TCRdb ran MiXCR on the multiplex PCR reads. Among about 15,000 distinct CDR3 sequences listed, roughly 46% were seen once. Hyperthyroidism was classified as stable if no ophthalmopathy occurred within 18 months of follow-up. Hyperthyroidism patients, all newly diagnosed, had under 2 months' duration and ages of 18 to 65. Other autoimmune diseases, uncontrolled infections, pregnancy or lactation led to the exclusion of patients. The CDR3 length is 12 residues. V shed 3 bases and J shed 5 bases, with 9 bases lying between them. Germline V gives CDR1 DFQATT, CDR2 SNEGSKA (reference sequence). Study-wide results and caveats: Blood repertoires reportedly contained most expanded thyroid clonotypes above 0.001 frequency.

This clonotype was counted many times. The antigen remains unidentified. The sample comprised peripheral blood. The TCR sequence derives from a middle-aged woman with stable Graves' hyperthyroidism. The V gene is TRBV20-1, the J gene TRBJ2-3; unclear D gene. CDR3 sequence reads: CSARALRDTQYF. The DNA for the CDR3 is TGCAGTGCTAGGGCACTGCGAGATACGCAGTATTTT.